This entry lists 23 T cell receptor beta chains sequenced from one sample in a study of T cell changes during pregnancy in multiple sclerosis. Method: immunoSEQ multiplex PCR; TCRdb's copy keeps in-frame clones and lacks some. The data contain approximately 64,000 clones, around 93% of them seen just once; the ten biggest clones take up roughly 2.2%. Specimen: peripheral blood, collected in the first trimester of pregnancy. The receptor source for this set is a female donor with multiple sclerosis, enrolled in a pregnancy study.

J is TRBJ1-2 and V is TRBV7-2, with D possibly being TRBD1 (6 bases). V was pared by 5 bases and J by 4 bases, with 11 bases between. Germline-derived CDR1 and CDR2 are SGHTA and FQGNSA. CDR3 length equals 13 residues. CDR3 sequence reads: CASSQGTPYGYTF. The DNA for the CDR3 is TGTGCCAGCAGCCAGGGGACACCCTATGGCTACACCTTC.

The chain joins TRBV9 to TRBJ2-2, with 8 nucleotides matching TRBD2. Germline assignment: CDR1 SGDLS and CDR2 YYNGEE. Trimming took 3 bases from V and 0 from J; bases not matched to a gene: 13. This CDR3 region has 19 residues. The CDR3 is CASSATGGRPGTNTGELFF. The CDR3 DNA follows: TGTGCCAGCAGCGCCACGGGCGGGAGGCCGGGTACGAACACCGGGGAGCTGTTTTTT.

This clone has at least ten counts. This chain connects TRBV6-5 to TRBJ1-2; TRBD1 is a possible D gene (5 bases). CDR1 is MNHEY and CDR2 is SVGAGI in the germline V gene. V dropped 4 bases and J dropped 5 bases, with 8 bases sitting between them. The CDR3 spans 12 residues. In DNA form, the CDR3 reads TGTGCCAGCAGTTTCGACAGTTATGGCTACACCTTC. Its translation is CASSFDSYGYTF.

The rearrangement links TRBV4-2 to TRBJ2-7; 9 positions agree with TRBD2. The length of the CDR3 is 16 residues. Germline trimming cut 1 base from V and 6 bases from J; bases unmatched to any gene: 10. CDR1 is LGHNA and CDR2 is YNFKEQ in the germline V gene. CDR3 in amino acids: CASSQALGLAGSEQYF. The CDR3 nucleotides are TGTGCCAGCAGCCAAGCTCTCGGGCTAGCGGGATCCGAGCAGTACTTC.

CDR3 nucleotide sequence: TGTGCCAGCAGCTTTGAGGGGGCGCGTGGTGGCTACACCTTC. Translation: CASSFEGARGGYTF. The J gene is TRBJ1-2, the V gene TRBV5-5; 7 bases line up with TRBD1. CDR3 size: 14 residues. Germline V gene sequence: CDR1 SGHKS, CDR2 YYEKEE (reference sequence). Losses at the gene ends were 2 bases for V and 7 bases for J; bases not matched to a gene: 8.

The V gene is TRBV5-1, the J gene TRBJ2-1; 10 positions match TRBD2. Unmatched junction bases numbered 20, after V lost 4 bases and J lost 4 bases. Germline CDR1 SGHRS, CDR2 YFSETQ. This CDR3 comprises 20 residues. CDR3 nucleotides: TGCGCCAGCAGCCAGGGGCTAGGGGGGGCAAGCGGGAGGGTGTACAATGAGCAGTTCTTC. It yields the protein CASSQGLGGASGRVYNEQFF.

This clone was seen once. The genes are TRBV27 and TRBJ2-1; 8 bases agree with TRBD2. V lost 3 bases to trimming and J lost 8 bases; unmatched junction nucleotides: 9. Germline CDR1 and CDR2: MNHEY and SMNVEV (reference sequence). The CDR3 covers 15 residues. The CDR3 DNA follows: TGTGCCAGCAGTTTCCCGGGACTAGGAGTCGATGAGCAGTTCTTC. This encodes CASSFPGLGVDEQFF.

V is TRBV19 and J is TRBJ2-4, with 9 bases lining up with TRBD2. CDR3 length: 13 amino acids. Trimming removed 8 bases from V and 5 bases from J; junction bases left unmatched: 4. CDR1 and CDR2 (germline): LNHDA, SQIVND (reference sequence). The chain's CDR3 is CASSAGGENIQYF. The DNA for the CDR3 is TGTGCCAGTTCGGCGGGAGGGGAAAACATTCAGTACTTC.

The rearrangement joins TRBV5-4 to TRBJ2-2; 7 bases line up with TRBD1. After removal of 4 bases from V and 7 bases from J, the junction contained 13 bases not matched to a gene. The CDR3 extends over 16 amino acids. Looked up from germline, CDR1 is SGHNT and CDR2 is YYREEE (reference sequence). In nucleotides, the CDR3 is TGTGCCAGCAGCCTGACAGGGTTTAGCGACGGCGGGGAGCTGTTTTTT. Translated: CASSLTGFSDGGELFF.

The chain employs TRBV5-1 and TRBJ1-4; D perhaps matches TRBD1 (5 bases). V lost 4 bases, J lost 0 bases, and 7 bases lay in between. The CDR3 sequence is 14 residues long. Germline V gene lookup returns CDR1 SGHRS and CDR2 YFSETQ. DNA for the CDR3: TGCGCCAGCAGCAAGACAGCAACTAATGAAAAACTGTTTTTT. It yields the protein CASSKTATNEKLFF.

This CDR3 reads CASSTQGAIGSYTF. The CDR3 DNA follows: TGTGCCAGCAGCACACAGGGGGCGATTGGTAGCTACACCTTC. The V call is TRBV14, the J call TRBJ1-2; 9 bases line up with TRBD1. From germline, CDR1 is SGHDN and CDR2 FVKESK. J gave up 9 bases and V 5 bases, and 10 bases lay outside the gene matches. This CDR3 comprises 14 residues.

This chain connects TRBV25-1 to TRBJ2-1; TRBD2 matches at 8 bases. CDR1 MGHDK and CDR2 SYGVNS come from the germline V gene. The CDR3 is 16 residues long. The ends lost 3 bases at V and 3 bases at J; junction bases unmatched: 7. The CDR3 loop is CASSDLAGTNYNEQFF. The CDR3 DNA is TGTGCCAGCAGTGATTTAGCGGGGACTAACTACAATGAGCAGTTCTTC.

The chain uses TRBV19 and TRBJ1-2, with a possible D match to TRBD1 (5 bases). The CDR3 runs 13 residues. Between the trimmed V and J ends, which lost 7 bases and 8 bases, there was a span of 17 bases. Germline lookup yields CDR1 LNHDA and CDR2 SQIVND (reference sequence). CDR3 sequence reads: CASTRYGADGYTF. The CDR3 nucleotides read TGTGCCAGTACCAGGTATGGGGCCGACGGCTACACCTTC.

J is TRBJ2-1 and V is TRBV29-1; D not resolved. CDR3 length: 11 amino acids. CDR1 and CDR2 (germline): SQVTM, ANQGSEA. V shed 0 bases and J shed 7 bases, with 4 bases lying between them. The CDR3 reads CSVEDRNEQFF. Here the CDR3 DNA reads TGCAGCGTTGAAGATCGGAATGAGCAGTTCTTC.

This clone is a singleton in its sample. The V gene is TRBV6-1, the J gene TRBJ1-1; a possible D gene is TRBD1 (6 bases). V dropped 0 bases and J dropped 1 base, with 9 bases sitting between them. This CDR3 is 15 amino acids long. Looked up from germline, CDR1 is MNHNS and CDR2 is SASEGT. The CDR3 DNA reads TGTGCCAGCAGTGAAGCGCCAGGGGCGAACACTGAAGCTTTCTTT. It codes for CASSEAPGANTEAFF.

The chain employs TRBV6-6 and TRBJ2-7; D possibly corresponds to TRBD1 (5 bases). The germline gives CDR1 MNHNY, CDR2 SVGAGI (reference sequence). V lost 7 bases, J lost 5 bases, and 12 bases lay in between. There are 12 residues in the CDR3. The CDR3 DNA follows: TGTGCCAGCAACCAGGGTCTGCACGAGCAGTACTTC. This sequence encodes CASNQGLHEQYF.

This rearrangement joins TRBV28 to TRBJ2-7, with D unresolved. The V end was cut by 6 bases, the J end by 3 bases, with 3 bases between. Germline V gene lookup returns CDR1 MDHEN and CDR2 SYDVKM. The CDR3 loop spans 10 amino acids. DNA of the CDR3: TGTGCCAGCAGCCTCTACGAGCAGTACTTC. Translation: CASSLYEQYF.

The chain is built from TRBV5-1 and TRBJ2-7; D not resolved. The CDR3 is made up of 16 amino acids. V dropped 1 base and J dropped 3 bases, with 17 bases sitting between them. CDR1 and CDR2 (germline): SGHRS, YFSETQ. The CDR3 DNA sequence: TGCGCCAGCAGCTTGATTGGCTGGAGTTCAGACTACGAGCAGTACTTC. Translating it yields CASSLIGWSSDYEQYF.

The chain is built from TRBV7-2 and TRBJ2-6; 9 nucleotides match TRBD1. The CDR3 sequence is 18 residues long. J gave up 2 bases and V 5 bases, and 10 bases lay outside the gene matches. Germline lookup yields CDR1 SGHTA and CDR2 FQGNSA. The CDR3 DNA reads as TGTGCCAGCAGCCTATACAGGGGGCCTAGTCCTGGGGCCAACGTCCTGACTTTC. Its protein is CASSLYRGPSPGANVLTF.

The chain carries TRBV10-2 and TRBJ1-2; TRBD1 matches at 8 bases. The CDR3 has 17 amino acids. Per germline, CDR1 WSHSY and CDR2 SAAADI. J gave up 4 bases and V 2 bases, and 12 bases lay outside the gene matches. The CDR3 is CASSERPPGDRTYGYTF. As DNA, the CDR3 is TGCGCCAGCAGTGAGAGACCACCGGGGGACAGGACCTATGGCTACACCTTC.

This sequence joins TRBV6-4 and TRBJ2-5, with TRBD1 as a possible D gene (5 bases). Looked up from germline, CDR1 is MRHNA and CDR2 is SNTAGT. Trimming removed 0 bases from V and 7 bases from J, with 12 bases in between. The CDR3 has 14 amino acids. CDR3 DNA: TGTGCCAGCAGTGACTCCCCGGGTACAGGGACCCAGTACTTC. Amino acids: CASSDSPGTGTQYF.

In the case of this clone: Other DNA sequences in the sample encode the same CDR3. The rearrangement joins TRBV19 to TRBJ1-1, with D possibly TRBD1 on 5 matching bases. This CDR3 is 14 amino acids long. The germline gives CDR1 LNHDA, CDR2 SQIVND (reference sequence). The germline V and J ends were trimmed by 0 bases and 0 bases, with 5 bases remaining between them. The CDR3: CASSIEGVNTEAFF. CDR3 nucleotide sequence: TGTGCCAGTAGTATAGAAGGGGTGAACACTGAAGCTTTCTTT. The variable domain in full, with the rest retrieved from reference TRBV19 and TRBJ1-1, is DGGITQSPKYLFRKEGQNVTLSCEQNLNHDAMYWYRQDPGQGLRLIYYSQIVNDFQKGDIAEGYSVSREKKESFPLTVTSAQKNPTAFYLCASSIEGVNTEAFFGQGTRLTVV.

This sequence joins TRBV4-1 and TRBJ1-6, with 9 positions matching TRBD1. Per germline, CDR1 MGHRA and CDR2 YSYEKL. The CDR3 contains 14 residues. V lost 4 bases and J lost 5; bases outside the gene matches: 0. This CDR3 is CASSRQGDNSPLHF. In DNA, the CDR3 is TGCGCCAGCAGCCGACAGGGGGATAATTCACCCCTCCACTTT.